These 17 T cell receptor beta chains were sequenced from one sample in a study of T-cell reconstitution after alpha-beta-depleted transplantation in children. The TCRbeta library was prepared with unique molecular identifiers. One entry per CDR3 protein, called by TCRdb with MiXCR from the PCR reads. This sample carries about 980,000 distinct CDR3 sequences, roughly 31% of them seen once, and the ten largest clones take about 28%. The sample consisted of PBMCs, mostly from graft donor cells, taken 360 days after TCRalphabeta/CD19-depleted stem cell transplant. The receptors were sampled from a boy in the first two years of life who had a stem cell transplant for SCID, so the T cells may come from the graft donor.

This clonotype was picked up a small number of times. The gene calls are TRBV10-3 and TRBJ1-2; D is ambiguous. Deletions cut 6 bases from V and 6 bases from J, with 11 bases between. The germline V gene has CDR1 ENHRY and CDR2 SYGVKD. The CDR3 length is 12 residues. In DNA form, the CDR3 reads TGTGCCATCAGGGCCGCAGCTGATGGCTACACCTTC. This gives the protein CAIRAAADGYTF.

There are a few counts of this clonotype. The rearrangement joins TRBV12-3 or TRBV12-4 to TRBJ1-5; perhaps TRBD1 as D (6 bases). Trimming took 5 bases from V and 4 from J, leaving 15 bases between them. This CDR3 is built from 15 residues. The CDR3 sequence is CASSARGGQNQPQHF. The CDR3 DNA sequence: TGTGCCAGCAGTGCCCGTGGGGGGCAGAATCAGCCCCAGCATTTT.

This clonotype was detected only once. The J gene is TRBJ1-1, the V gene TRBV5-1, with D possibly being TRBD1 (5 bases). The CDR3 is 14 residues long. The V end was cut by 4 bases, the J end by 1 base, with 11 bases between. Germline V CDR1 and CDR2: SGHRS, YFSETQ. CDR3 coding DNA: TGCGCCAGCAGCATTGGGGCCCCGAACACTGAAGCTTTCTTT. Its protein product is CASSIGAPNTEAFF.

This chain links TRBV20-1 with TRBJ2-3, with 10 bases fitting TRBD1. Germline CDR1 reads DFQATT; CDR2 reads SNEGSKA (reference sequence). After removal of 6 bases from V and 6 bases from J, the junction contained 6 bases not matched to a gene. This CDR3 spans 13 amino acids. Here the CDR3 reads CSARQGAPDTQYF. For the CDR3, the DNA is TGCAGTGCGAGACAGGGGGCGCCGGATACGCAGTATTTT.

DNA for the CDR3: TGTGCCACCAGCAGATACCGAAGAACACGGGATACCATCTATGGCTACACCTTC. This translates into CATSRYRRTRDTIYGYTF. The chain carries TRBV15 and TRBJ1-2, with D unresolved. The CDR3 contains 18 residues. Per the germline V gene, CDR1 is LNHNV and CDR2 is YYDKDF (reference sequence). Trimming removed 2 bases from V and 4 bases from J, with 23 bases in between. Full variable domain (missing parts from reference TRBV15 and TRBJ1-2): DAMVIQNPRYQVTQFGKPVTLSCSQTLNHNVMYWYQQKSSQAPKLLFHYYDKDFNNEADTPDNFQSRRPNTSFCFLDIRSPGLGDTAMYLCATSRYRRTRDTIYGYTFGSGTRLTVV.

The DNA of the CDR3 is TGCAGCGTTGAAGACAATGAGCAGTTCTTC. This gives the protein CSVEDNEQFF. J is TRBJ2-1 and V is TRBV29-1; the D is unclear. V shed 0 bases and J shed 6 bases, with 0 bases lying between them. CDR1 and CDR2 (germline): SQVTM, ANQGSEA. The length of the CDR3 is 10 residues.

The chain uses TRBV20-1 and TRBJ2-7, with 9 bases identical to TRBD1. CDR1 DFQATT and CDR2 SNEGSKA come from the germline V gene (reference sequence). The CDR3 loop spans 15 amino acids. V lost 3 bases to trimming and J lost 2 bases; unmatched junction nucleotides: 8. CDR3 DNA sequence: TGCAGTGCTAGCCCGGGGACAGGGAGAACCTACGAGCAGTACTTC. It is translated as CSASPGTGRTYEQYF.

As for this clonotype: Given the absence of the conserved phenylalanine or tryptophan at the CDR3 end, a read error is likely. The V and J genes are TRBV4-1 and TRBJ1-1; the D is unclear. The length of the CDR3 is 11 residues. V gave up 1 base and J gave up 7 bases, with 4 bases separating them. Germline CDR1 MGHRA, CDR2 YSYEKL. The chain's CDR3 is CASSQVNEAFC. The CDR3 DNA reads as TGCGCCAGCAGCCAAGTTAATGAAGCTTTCTGT.

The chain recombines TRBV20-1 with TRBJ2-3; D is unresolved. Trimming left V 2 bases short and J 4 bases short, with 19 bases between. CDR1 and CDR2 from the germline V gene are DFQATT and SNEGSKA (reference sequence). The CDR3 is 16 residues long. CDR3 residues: CSARLLRESSPDTQYF. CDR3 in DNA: TGCAGTGCTAGATTGCTCCGCGAATCGTCCCCAGATACGCAGTATTTT.

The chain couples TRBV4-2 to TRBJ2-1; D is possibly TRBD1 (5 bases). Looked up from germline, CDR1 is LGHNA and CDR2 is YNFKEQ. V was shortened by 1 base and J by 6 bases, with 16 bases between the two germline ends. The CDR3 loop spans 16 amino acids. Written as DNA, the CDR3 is TGTGCCAGCAGCCAAGCTGCCGAAAGGGGTAGCAATGAGCAGTTCTTC. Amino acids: CASSQAAERGSNEQFF.

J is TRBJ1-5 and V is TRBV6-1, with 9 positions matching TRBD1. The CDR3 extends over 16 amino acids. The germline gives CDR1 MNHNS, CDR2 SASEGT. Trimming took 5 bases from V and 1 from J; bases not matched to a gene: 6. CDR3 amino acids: CASSRTGGQSNQPQHF. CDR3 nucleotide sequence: TGTGCCAGCAGTCGAACAGGGGGCCAAAGCAATCAGCCCCAGCATTTT.

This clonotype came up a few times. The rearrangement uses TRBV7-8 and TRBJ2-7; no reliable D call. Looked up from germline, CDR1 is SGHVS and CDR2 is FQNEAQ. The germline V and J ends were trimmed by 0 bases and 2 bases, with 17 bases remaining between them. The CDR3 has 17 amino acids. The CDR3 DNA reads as TGTGCCAGCAGCTTAGCGAGATACGCATTGGTGGCCTACGAGCAGTACTTC. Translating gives CASSLARYALVAYEQYF.

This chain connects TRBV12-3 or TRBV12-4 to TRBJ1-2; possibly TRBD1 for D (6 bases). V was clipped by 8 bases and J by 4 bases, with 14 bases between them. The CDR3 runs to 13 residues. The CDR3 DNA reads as TGTGCCAGCCTTGGGGTAGGGGGCTATGGCTACACCTTC. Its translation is CASLGVGGYGYTF.

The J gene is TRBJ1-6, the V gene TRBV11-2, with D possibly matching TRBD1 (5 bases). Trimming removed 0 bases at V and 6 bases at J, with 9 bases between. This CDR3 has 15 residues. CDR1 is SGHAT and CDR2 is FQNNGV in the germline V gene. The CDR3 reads CASSLEGLINSPLHF. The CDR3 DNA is TGTGCCAGCAGCTTAGAGGGACTGATTAATTCACCCCTCCACTTT.

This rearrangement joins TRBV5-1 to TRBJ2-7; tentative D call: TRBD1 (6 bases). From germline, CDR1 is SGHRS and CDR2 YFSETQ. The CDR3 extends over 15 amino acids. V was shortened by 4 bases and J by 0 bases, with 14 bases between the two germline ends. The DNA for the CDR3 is TGCGCCAGCAGCGCCAGGGGCCTAGGCTCCTACGAGCAGTACTTC. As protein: CASSARGLGSYEQYF.

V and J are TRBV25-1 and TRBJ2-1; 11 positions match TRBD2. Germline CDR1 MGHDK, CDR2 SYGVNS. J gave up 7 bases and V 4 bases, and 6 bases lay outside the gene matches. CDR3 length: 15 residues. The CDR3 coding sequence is TGTGCCAGCAGTGCCCCTAGCGGGGGGAGAAATGAGCAGTTCTTC. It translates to CASSAPSGGRNEQFF.

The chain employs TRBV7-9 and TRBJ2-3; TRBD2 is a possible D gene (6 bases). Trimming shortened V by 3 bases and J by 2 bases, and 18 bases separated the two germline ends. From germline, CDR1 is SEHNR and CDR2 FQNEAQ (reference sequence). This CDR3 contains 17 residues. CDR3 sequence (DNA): TGTGCCAGCAGCTTCATGGTGTCTATGGGACTCACAGATACGCAGTATTTT. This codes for CASSFMVSMGLTDTQYF. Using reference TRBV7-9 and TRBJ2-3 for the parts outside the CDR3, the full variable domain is DTGVSQNPRHKITKRGQNVTFRCDPISEHNRLYWYRQTLGQGPEFLTYFQNEAQLEKSRLLSDRFSAERPKGSFSTLEIQRTEQGDSAMYLCASSFMVSMGLTDTQYFGPGTRLTVL.